These 16 T cell receptor beta chains were all obtained from the same sample, sequenced in a study of T cell responses to AZD1222 COVID-19 vaccine. Using immunoSEQ multiplex PCR, the repertoire was profiled, and TCRdb retains in-frame clones only, with some absent. Among about 99,000 clones listed, around nine tenths were seen once. The sequences come from peripheral blood, collected on day 0 of AZD1222 vaccination. The source of these receptors is an adult in good health.

The chain employs TRBV2 and TRBJ1-1; the match to TRBD1 covers 9 bases. Per germline, CDR1 SNHLY and CDR2 FYNNEI. J gave up 1 base and V 10 bases, and 19 bases lay outside the gene matches. The CDR3 sequence is 18 residues long. DNA of the CDR3: TGTGCCACCGTCCTGATAAACCCGGGACAGGGTAAGAACACTGAAGCTTTCTTT. This encodes CATVLINPGQGKNTEAFF. Variable domain in full (rest from reference TRBV2 and TRBJ1-1): EPEVTQTPSHQVTQMGQEVILRCVPISNHLYFYWYRQILGQKVEFLVSFYNNEISEKSEIFDDQFSVERPDGSNFTLKIRSTKLEDSAMYFCATVLINPGQGKNTEAFFGQGTRLTVV.

The rearrangement links TRBV6-4 to TRBJ2-3, with 8 bases matching TRBD2. From germline, CDR1 is MRHNA and CDR2 SNTAGT. Germline trimming cut 6 bases from V and 1 base from J; bases unmatched to any gene: 6. The CDR3 contains 15 residues. The CDR3 bases are TGTGCCAGCAGCGTCGGGAGGGACGGCACAGATACGCAGTATTTT. It codes for CASSVGRDGTDTQYF.

The V gene is TRBV28, the J gene TRBJ2-7; TRBD2 matches 8 bases. Germline V gives CDR1 MDHEN, CDR2 SYDVKM. This CDR3 contains 14 residues. The V gene end was trimmed by 7 bases and the J gene end by 3 bases; junction bases not matched to a gene: 8. This chain's CDR3 is CASTSGGPIYEQYF. For the CDR3, the DNA is TGTGCCAGCACTTCGGGAGGGCCTATCTACGAGCAGTACTTC.

This clone was observed a few times. J is TRBJ1-1 and V is TRBV29-1; no reliable D call. The CDR3 contains 14 residues. Germline assignment: CDR1 SQVTM and CDR2 ANQGSEA. V was trimmed by 0 bases and J by 1 base, leaving 9 bases between them. CDR3 sequence reads: CSVEDPKQNTEAFF. The CDR3 region has the DNA TGCAGCGTTGAAGATCCGAAGCAGAACACTGAAGCTTTCTTT. Together with reference TRBV29-1 and TRBJ1-1, the CDR3 gives the full variable domain: SAVISQKPSRDICQRGTSLTIQCQVDSQVTMMFWYRQQPGQSLTLIATANQGSEATYESGFVIDKFPISRPNLTFSTLTVSNMSPEDSSIYLCSVEDPKQNTEAFFGQGTRLTVV.

V is TRBV19 and J is TRBJ2-1; tentatively, D is TRBD1 or TRBD2 (5 bases each). The CDR3 sequence is 17 residues long. Germline V gives CDR1 LNHDA, CDR2 SQIVND (reference sequence). In DNA form, the CDR3 reads TGTGCATCTGGGGGTCGTGGCGGGCTGAGCTCCTACAATGAGCAGTTCTTC. Residues: CASGGRGGLSSYNEQFF. Full variable domain (outside the CDR3, taken from reference TRBV19 and TRBJ2-1): DGGITQSPKYLFRKEGQNVTLSCEQNLNHDAMYWYRQDPGQGLRLIYYSQIVNDFQKGDIAEGYSVSREKKESFPLTVTSAQKNPTAFYLCASGGRGGLSSYNEQFFGPGTRLTVL.

The chain recombines TRBV19 with TRBJ2-1; 15 bases agree with TRBD2. V shed 6 bases, J shed 15 bases, and the junction held 9 bases outside the gene matches. The germline V gene encodes CDR1 LNHDA and CDR2 SQIVND (reference sequence). This CDR3 has 14 amino acids. As DNA, the CDR3 is TGTGCCAGTAGACGGACTAGCGGGAGGGGAAATTGGTTCTTC. This translates into CASRRTSGRGNWFF.

The chain links TRBV19 to TRBJ1-5; weak D call: TRBD1 (5 bases). Germline assignment: CDR1 LNHDA and CDR2 SQIVND (reference sequence). Between the trimmed V and J ends, which lost 4 bases and 0 bases, there was a span of 7 bases. CDR3 length equals 14 residues. The CDR3 nucleotides read TGTGCCAGTAGTACGGACAATAGCAATCAGCCCCAGCATTTT. Residues: CASSTDNSNQPQHF.

Sample share makes this clone medium-sized. The gene calls are TRBV7-6 and TRBJ2-2; TRBD2 agrees at 10 bases. Unmatched junction bases numbered 6, after V lost 5 bases and J lost 6 bases. The CDR3 sequence is 15 residues long. CDR1 SGHVS and CDR2 FNYEAQ come from the germline V gene. CDR3 DNA sequence: TGTGCCAGCAGCCCACTAGCGGGATTCTCCGGGGAGCTGTTTTTT. This translates into CASSPLAGFSGELFF.

The V call is TRBV28, the J call TRBJ1-6, with D maybe TRBD1 (6 bases). Trimming removed 3 bases at V and 6 bases at J, with 12 bases between. The length of the CDR3 is 15 residues. CDR1 and CDR2 from the germline V gene are MDHEN and SYDVKM. CDR3: CASSFPAGVNSPLHF. CDR3 DNA: TGTGCCAGCAGTTTTCCCGCAGGGGTTAATTCACCCCTCCACTTT.

This rearrangement joins TRBV19 to TRBJ2-2, with 10 bases fitting TRBD2. V was pared by 8 bases and J by 5 bases, with 11 bases of the junction left unmatched. This CDR3 has 16 amino acids. Germline values: CDR1 LNHDA, CDR2 SQIVND (reference sequence). The CDR3 region has the DNA TGTGCCAGTGTTTCAAGCGGGAGGGGGAAAACCGGGGAGCTGTTTTTT. Protein product: CASVSSGRGKTGELFF.

The V and J genes are TRBV6-1 and TRBJ1-6; TRBD1 matches 9 bases. This CDR3 has 15 amino acids. Germline V gene sequence: CDR1 MNHNS, CDR2 SASEGT. V lost 0 bases and J lost 10; bases outside the gene matches: 4. CDR3 amino acids: CASSEAGTGISPLHF. CDR3 nucleotide sequence: TGTGCCAGCAGTGAAGCCGGGACAGGGATCTCACCCCTCCACTTT.

The chain has TRBV28 and TRBJ1-2; D perhaps matches TRBD1 (5 bases). V dropped 4 bases and J dropped 8 bases, with 17 bases sitting between them. The CDR3 is 14 amino acids. Germline V gene data show CDR1 as MDHEN and CDR2 as SYDVKM. The CDR3 nucleotides read TGTGCCAGCAGTTCCACGGGGGTACATTCCGGCTACACCTTC. Translated, it gives CASSSTGVHSGYTF.

CDR3 sequence reads: CASSPSGQNYEQYF. DNA for the CDR3: TGTGCCAGCAGCCCCTCGGGACAGAACTACGAGCAGTACTTC. J is TRBJ2-7 and V is TRBV7-2; 7 bases agree with TRBD1. CDR1 and CDR2 from the germline V gene are SGHTA and FQGNSA. Trimming removed 5 bases from V and 3 bases from J; junction bases left unmatched: 7. The CDR3 covers 14 residues.

This CDR3 reads CASSWLSGRLGSKETQYF. CDR3 sequence (DNA): TGTGCCAGCAGCTGGCTTAGCGGGAGATTGGGGTCGAAAGAGACCCAGTACTTC. The rearrangement links TRBV5-6 to TRBJ2-5; 9 bases agree with TRBD2. This CDR3 has 18 residues. In germline, CDR1 is SGHDT, CDR2 YYEEEE. Germline trimming cut 3 bases from V and 3 bases from J; bases unmatched to any gene: 15. Using reference TRBV5-6 and TRBJ2-5 for the parts outside the CDR3, the full variable domain is DAGVTQSPTHLIKTRGQQVTLRCSPKSGHDTVSWYQQALGQGPQFIFQYYEEEERQRGNFPDRFSGHQFPNYSSELNVNALLLGDSALYLCASSWLSGRLGSKETQYFGPGTRLLVL.

The chain has TRBV7-8 and TRBJ1-2; 9 nucleotides line up with TRBD1. This CDR3 has 16 amino acids. Germline V lookup: CDR1 SGHVS, CDR2 FQNEAQ. Losses at the gene ends were 4 bases for V and 2 bases for J; bases not matched to a gene: 8. CDR3 DNA sequence: TGTGCCAGCAGCTCCCCCTACAGGGGGCGCAACTATGGCTACACCTTC. This gives the protein CASSSPYRGRNYGYTF.

A few counts support this clone. The chain uses TRBV14 and TRBJ2-2; D is unclear. V dropped 0 bases and J dropped 0 bases, with 11 bases sitting between them. Germline CDR1 is SGHDN and CDR2 is FVKESK. This CDR3 contains 17 residues. Here the CDR3 reads CASSQDVTDANTGELFF. In nucleotides, the CDR3 is TGTGCCAGCAGCCAAGATGTAACGGACGCGAACACCGGGGAGCTGTTTTTT.